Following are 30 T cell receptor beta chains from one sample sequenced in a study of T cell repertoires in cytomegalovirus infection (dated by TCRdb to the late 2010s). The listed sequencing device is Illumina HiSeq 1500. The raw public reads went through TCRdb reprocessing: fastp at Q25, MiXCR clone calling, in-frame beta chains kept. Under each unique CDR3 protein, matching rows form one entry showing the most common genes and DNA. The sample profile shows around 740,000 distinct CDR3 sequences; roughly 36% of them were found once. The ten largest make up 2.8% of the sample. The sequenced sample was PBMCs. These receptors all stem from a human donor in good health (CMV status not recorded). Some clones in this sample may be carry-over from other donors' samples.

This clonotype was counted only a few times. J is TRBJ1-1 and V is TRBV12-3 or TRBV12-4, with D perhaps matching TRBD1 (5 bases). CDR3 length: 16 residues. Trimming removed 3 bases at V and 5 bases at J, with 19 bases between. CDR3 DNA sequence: TGTGCCAGCAGTTTGTCCCCTAGGGCGGGGGGAACTGAAGCTTTCTTT. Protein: CASSLSPRAGGTEAFF.

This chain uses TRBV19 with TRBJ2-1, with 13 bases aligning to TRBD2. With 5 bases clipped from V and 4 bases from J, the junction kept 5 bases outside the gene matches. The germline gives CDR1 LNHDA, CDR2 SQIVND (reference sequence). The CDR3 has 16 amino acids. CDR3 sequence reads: CASSPTSGRVYNEQFF. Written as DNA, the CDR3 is TGTGCCAGTAGTCCTACTAGCGGGAGGGTTTACAATGAGCAGTTCTTC. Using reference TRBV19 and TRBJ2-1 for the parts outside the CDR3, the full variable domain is DGGITQSPKYLFRKEGQNVTLSCEQNLNHDAMYWYRQDPGQGLRLIYYSQIVNDFQKGDIAEGYSVSREKKESFPLTVTSAQKNPTAFYLCASSPTSGRVYNEQFFGPGTRLTVL.

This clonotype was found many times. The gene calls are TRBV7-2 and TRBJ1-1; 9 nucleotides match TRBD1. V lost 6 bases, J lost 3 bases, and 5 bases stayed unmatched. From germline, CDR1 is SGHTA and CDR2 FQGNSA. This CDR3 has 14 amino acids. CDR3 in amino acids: CASSSTGGHTEAFF. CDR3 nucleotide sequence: TGTGCCAGCAGTTCCACAGGGGGCCACACTGAAGCTTTCTTT.

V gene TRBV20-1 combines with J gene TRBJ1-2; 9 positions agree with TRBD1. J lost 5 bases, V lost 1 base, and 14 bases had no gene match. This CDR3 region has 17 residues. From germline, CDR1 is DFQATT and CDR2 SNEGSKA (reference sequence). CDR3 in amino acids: CSARVRTGAGLRYGYTF. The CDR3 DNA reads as TGCAGTGCTAGAGTTAGGACAGGGGCGGGCCTCCGATATGGCTACACCTTC.

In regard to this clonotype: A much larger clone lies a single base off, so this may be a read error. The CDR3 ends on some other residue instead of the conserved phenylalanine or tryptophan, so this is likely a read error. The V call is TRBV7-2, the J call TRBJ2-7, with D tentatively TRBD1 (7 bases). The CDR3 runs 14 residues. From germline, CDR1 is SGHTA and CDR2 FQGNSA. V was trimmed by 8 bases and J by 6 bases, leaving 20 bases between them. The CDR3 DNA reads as TGTGCCAGCTACGGTGGGGGGACAGCTTCCGAGCAGTACTTA. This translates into CASYGGGTASEQYL.

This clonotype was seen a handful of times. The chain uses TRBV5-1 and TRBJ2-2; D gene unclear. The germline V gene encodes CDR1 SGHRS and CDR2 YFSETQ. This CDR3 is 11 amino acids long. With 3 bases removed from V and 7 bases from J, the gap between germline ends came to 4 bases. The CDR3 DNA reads TGCGCCAGCAGCTCGGTCGGGGAGCTGTTTTTT. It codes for CASSSVGELFF.

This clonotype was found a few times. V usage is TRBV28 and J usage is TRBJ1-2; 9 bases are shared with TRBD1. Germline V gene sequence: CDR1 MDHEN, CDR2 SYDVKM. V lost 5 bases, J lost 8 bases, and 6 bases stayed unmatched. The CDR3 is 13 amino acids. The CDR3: CASSIQGALGYTF. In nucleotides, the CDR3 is TGTGCCAGCAGTATACAGGGGGCGTTAGGCTACACCTTC.

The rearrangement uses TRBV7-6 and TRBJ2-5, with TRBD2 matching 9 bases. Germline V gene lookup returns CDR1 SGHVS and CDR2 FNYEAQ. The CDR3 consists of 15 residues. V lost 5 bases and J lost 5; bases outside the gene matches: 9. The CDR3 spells CASSPAGGPRETQYF. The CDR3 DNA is TGTGCCAGCAGCCCAGCGGGGGGCCCCCGGGAGACCCAGTACTTC.

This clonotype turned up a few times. CDR3 nucleotide sequence: TGTGCCAGCAGTTGGACCGGACAGCCCTACGAGCAGTACTTC. It translates to CASSWTGQPYEQYF. The chain combines TRBV28 with TRBJ2-7, with D perhaps TRBD1 (6 bases). Trimming shortened V by 4 bases and J by 2 bases, and 12 bases separated the two germline ends. The CDR3 contains 14 residues. CDR1 and CDR2 from the germline V gene are MDHEN and SYDVKM. Full variable domain (outside the CDR3, taken from reference TRBV28 and TRBJ2-7): DVKVTQSSRYLVKRTGEKVFLECVQDMDHENMFWYRQDPGLGLRLIYFSYDVKMKEKGDIPEGYSVSREKKERFSLILESASTNQTSMYLCASSWTGQPYEQYFGPGTRLTVT.

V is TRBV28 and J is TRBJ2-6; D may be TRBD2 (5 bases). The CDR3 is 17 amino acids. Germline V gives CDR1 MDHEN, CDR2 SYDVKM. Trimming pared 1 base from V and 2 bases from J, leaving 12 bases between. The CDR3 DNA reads TGTGCCAGCAGTTTATTTGGCCGGGGTCCTGGGGCCAACGTCCTGACTTTC. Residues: CASSLFGRGPGANVLTF.

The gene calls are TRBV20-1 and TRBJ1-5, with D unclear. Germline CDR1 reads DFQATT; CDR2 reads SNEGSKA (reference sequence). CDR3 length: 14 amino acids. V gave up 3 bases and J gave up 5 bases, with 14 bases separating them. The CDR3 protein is CSASVVFGDQPQHF. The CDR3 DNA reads TGCAGTGCTAGCGTCGTGTTCGGTGATCAGCCCCAGCATTTT.

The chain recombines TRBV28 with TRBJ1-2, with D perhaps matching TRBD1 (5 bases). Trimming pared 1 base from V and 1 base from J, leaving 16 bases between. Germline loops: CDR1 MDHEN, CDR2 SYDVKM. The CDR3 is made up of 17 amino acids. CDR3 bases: TGTGCCAGCAGTTTATCGTGGGGCGGCTCTGGTAACTATGGCTACACCTTC. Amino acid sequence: CASSLSWGGSGNYGYTF.

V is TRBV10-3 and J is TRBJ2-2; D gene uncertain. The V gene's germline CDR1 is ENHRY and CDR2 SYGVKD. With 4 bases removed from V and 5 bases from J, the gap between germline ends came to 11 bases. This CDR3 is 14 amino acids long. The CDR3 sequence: CAISGTVVTGELFF. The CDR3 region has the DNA TGTGCCATCAGTGGGACGGTGGTGACCGGGGAGCTGTTTTTT.

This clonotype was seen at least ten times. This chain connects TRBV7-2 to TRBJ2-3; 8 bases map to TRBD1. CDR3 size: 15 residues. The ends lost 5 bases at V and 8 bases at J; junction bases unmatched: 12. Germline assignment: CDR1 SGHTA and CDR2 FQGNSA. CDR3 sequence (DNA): TGTGCCAGCAGCCCCCAGGGGGCGAGTTCTTCTACGCAGTATTTT. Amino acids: CASSPQGASSSTQYF.

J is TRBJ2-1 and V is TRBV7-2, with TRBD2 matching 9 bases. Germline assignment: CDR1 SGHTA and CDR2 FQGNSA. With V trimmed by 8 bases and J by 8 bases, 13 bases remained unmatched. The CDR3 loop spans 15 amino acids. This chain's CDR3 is CASHPGLAGRDEQFF. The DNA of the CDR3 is TGTGCCAGCCACCCGGGCCTAGCGGGAAGGGATGAGCAGTTCTTC.

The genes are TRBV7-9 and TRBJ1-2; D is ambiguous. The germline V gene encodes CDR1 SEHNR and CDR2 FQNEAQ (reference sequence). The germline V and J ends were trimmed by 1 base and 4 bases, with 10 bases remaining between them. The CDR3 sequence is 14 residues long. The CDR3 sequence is CASSLGAGSYGYTF. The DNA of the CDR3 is TGTGCCAGCAGCTTAGGGGCAGGAAGCTATGGCTACACCTTC.

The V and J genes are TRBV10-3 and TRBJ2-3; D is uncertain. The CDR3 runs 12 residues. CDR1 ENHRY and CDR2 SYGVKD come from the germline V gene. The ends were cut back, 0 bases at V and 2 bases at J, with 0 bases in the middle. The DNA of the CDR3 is TGTGCCATCAGTGAGTCCACAGATACGCAGTATTTT. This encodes CAISESTDTQYF.

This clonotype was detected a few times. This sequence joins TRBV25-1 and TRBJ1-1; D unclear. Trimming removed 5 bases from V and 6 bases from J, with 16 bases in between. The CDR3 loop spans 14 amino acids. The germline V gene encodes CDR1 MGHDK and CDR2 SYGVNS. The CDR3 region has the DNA TGTGCCAGCAGTTACCACCGAGTGGGCTCTGAAGCTTTCTTT. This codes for CASSYHRVGSEAFF.

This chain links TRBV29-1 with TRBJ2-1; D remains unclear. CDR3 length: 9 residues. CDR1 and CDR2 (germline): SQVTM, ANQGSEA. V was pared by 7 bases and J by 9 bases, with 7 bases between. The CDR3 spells CSAPPEQFF. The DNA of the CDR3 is TGCAGCGCTCCCCCTGAGCAGTTCTTC.

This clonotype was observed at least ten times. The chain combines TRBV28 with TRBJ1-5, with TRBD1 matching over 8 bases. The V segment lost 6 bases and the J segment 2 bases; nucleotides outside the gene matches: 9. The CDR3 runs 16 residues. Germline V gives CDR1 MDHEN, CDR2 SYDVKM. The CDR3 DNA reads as TGTGCCAGCAGCAGAGACAGGGGCGGGGGCAATCAGCCCCAGCATTTT. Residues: CASSRDRGGGNQPQHF.

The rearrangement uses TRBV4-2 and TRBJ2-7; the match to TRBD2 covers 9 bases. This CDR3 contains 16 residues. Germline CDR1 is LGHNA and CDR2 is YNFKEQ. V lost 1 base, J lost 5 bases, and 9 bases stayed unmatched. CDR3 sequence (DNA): TGTGCCAGCAGCCAAGGGGCGGGAGGGCCTGTAAACGAGCAGTACTTC. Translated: CASSQGAGGPVNEQYF.

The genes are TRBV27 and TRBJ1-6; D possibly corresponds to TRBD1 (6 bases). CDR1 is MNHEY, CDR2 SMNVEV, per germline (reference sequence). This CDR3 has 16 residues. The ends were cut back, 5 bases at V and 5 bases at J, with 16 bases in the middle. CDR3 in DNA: TGTGCCAGCAGTCTCCAACCACAGGGAAATAATTCACCCCTCCACTTT. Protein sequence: CASSLQPQGNNSPLHF.

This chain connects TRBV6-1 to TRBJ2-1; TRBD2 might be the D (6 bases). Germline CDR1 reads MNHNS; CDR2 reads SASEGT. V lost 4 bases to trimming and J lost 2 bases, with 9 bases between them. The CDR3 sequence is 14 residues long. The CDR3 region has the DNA TGTGCCAGCAGTGGGGGACTTACCTACAATGAGCAGTTCTTC. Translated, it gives CASSGGLTYNEQFF.

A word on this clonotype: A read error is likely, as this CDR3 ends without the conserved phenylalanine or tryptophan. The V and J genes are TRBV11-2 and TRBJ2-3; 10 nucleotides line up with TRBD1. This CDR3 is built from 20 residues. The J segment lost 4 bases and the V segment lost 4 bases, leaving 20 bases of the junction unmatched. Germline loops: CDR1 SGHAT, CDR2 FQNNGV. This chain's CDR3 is CASSSYPEKIPGTGADTQYC. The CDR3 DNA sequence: TGTGCCAGCAGCTCGTACCCCGAAAAGATTCCCGGGACAGGGGCAGATACGCAGTATTGT.

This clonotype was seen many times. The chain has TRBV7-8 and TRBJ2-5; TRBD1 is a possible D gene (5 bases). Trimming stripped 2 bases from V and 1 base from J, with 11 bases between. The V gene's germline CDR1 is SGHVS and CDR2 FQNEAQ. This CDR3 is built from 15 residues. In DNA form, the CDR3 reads TGTGCCAGCAGCTTATCCGGCAGGGCCCAAGAGACCCAGTACTTC. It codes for CASSLSGRAQETQYF.

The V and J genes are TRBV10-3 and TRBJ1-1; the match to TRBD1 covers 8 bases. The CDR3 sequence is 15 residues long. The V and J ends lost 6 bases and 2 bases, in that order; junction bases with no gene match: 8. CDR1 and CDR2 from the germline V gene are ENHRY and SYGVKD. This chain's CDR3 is CAIRRQGTGNTEAFF. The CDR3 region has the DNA TGTGCCATCAGAAGACAGGGGACGGGAAACACTGAAGCTTTCTTT.

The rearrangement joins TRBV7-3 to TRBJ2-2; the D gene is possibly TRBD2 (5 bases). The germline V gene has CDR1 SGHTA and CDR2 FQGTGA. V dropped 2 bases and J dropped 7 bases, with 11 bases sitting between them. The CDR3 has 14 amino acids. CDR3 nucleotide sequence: TGTGCCAGCAGCTTATTCGGTCGGGGCGGGGAGCTGTTTTTT. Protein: CASSLFGRGGELFF.

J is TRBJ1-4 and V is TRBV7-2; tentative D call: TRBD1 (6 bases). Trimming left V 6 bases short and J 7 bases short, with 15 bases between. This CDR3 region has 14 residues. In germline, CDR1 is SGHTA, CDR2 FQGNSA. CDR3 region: CASRPQGKGEKLFF. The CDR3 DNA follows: TGTGCCAGCAGGCCACAGGGAAAGGGTGAAAAACTGTTTTTT.

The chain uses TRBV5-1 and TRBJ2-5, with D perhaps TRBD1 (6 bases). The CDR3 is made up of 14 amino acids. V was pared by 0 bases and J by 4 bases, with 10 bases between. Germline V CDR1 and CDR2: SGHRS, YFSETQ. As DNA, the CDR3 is TGCGCCAGCAGCTTGGACAGGGAAGGAGAGACCCAGTACTTC. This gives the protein CASSLDREGETQYF.

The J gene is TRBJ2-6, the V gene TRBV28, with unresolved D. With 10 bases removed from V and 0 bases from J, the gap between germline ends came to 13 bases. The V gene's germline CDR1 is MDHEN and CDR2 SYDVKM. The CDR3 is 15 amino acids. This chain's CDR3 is CANPCLRSGANVLTF. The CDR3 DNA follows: TGTGCCAACCCATGTCTCCGCTCTGGGGCCAACGTCCTGACTTTC.